This TCR beta chain was observed in a study of immune aging and cytomegalovirus after organ transplant (dated by TCRdb to the early 2020s). Describing the broader study: All transplant recipients received three-drug immunosuppression with prednisone, tacrolimus, and mycophenolate. Overall study outcomes, separate from this receptor: A larger share of large clones was made up of TEMRA cells, and in the seven largest clones (about 2,000 cells) aged and TEMRA cells were gained while TCM cells were lost. Following viremia, cells with an aged phenotype rose post-transplant no matter the clone size, with the increase showing up earlier in large clones (days 200-264) than in small clones. CD57 was not measured in the sequencing data, so a conservative gene-based aging definition was used instead.

Library generation was performed with single-cell sequencing. This sample was sequenced with an Illumina NovaSeq 6000. The BD Rhapsody Targeted mRNA and AbSeq Reagent Kit, in a microwell format, was used for cell capture and library preparation. Libraries were prepared to cover TCR, sample tags, AbSeq, and targeted mRNA from the Human T-Cell Expression Panel plus custom TOX and TOX2 primers. Sequencing of the libraries was performed on an Illumina NovaSeq. The paper's processing steps were these. The analysis covered 10,000 to 13,000 cells in total, of which about 7,100 were CD8 T cells and 4494 were CD8 T cells with an identifiable TCR CDR3. Raw data were processed with the BD Rhapsody Targeted Analysis Pipeline with V(D)J processing on the Seven Bridges Genomics platform. SeqGeq 1.6.0 was used for quality control, Sample Tag demultiplexing with Lex-BDSMK, clone identification with VDJ Explorer, and Seurat clustering. Clones comprising <1% of CD8 T cells were considered non-expanded; clones comprising >2.5% of the sample were considered clonal expansions. TCRdb trimmed the raw reads at Q25, called clones with MiXCR and kept productive beta chains. Entries are consolidated by CDR3 protein sequence, retaining the most common genes and DNA. TCRdb assigned the V and J calls; the authors' analysis was not used. The sample table lists more than 20,000 distinct CDR3 sequences, around 33% of them with a count of one. The ten top clones hold 25% to 30% of the sample.

A remark on this clonotype: Its antigen is unknown. No much larger clone exists at a distance of one base, and base qualities are not known.

The V and J ends are trimmed by 0 bases and 5 bases, leaving 8 bases between them. The cysteine opens and the phenylalanine closes a CDR3 of 14 amino acids. The sequence is cut down to CDR3 DNA, 42 bases in frame from base 1. In the germline V gene (reference sequence), CDR1 corresponds to LNHDA and CDR2 to SQIVND. The intended sense of this specimen's time point label: five sample-tagged time points from pre-transplant (day -1) to day 368 post-transplant, pooled. Thawed PBMC were stimulated for approximately twelve hours with a CMV IE-1 overlapping peptide library without transport inhibitors. After thawing, cells rested overnight before stimulation in R10 medium with CD28/CD49d costimulation. The IE-1 peptide library consisted of 15-amino-acid peptides overlapping by 11 amino acids. Samples from each time point were barcoded using BD Single-Cell Multiplexing Kit Sample Tags, then pooled and stained with sorting antibodies plus oligo-conjugated anti-CD45RA. A BD FACSAria III was used to sort CMV-responsive CD8+CD137+ and CD4+CD154+ T cells at 4-way purity. Blood samples were drawn into EDTA vacutainers and processed by Ficoll gradient within 1-24 hours.

The rearrangement combines TRBV19 with TRBJ1-5, with no D gene named confidently. This TCR was sampled from a female donor who had a heart transplant and CMV viremia. The sample consisted of CMV peptide-activated CD4+ and CD8+ T cells sorted from blood, taken at five time points, pooled. Interpreted using the paper, the cell subset or site label stands for: sorted CD8+CD137+ and CD4+CD154+ T cells after about 12 h CMV IE-1 peptide stimulation. CDR3 loop: CASSIDGGDQPQHF. The nucleotide sequence is given as TGTGCCAGTAGTATAGATGGAGGTGATCAGCCCCAGCATTTT.